Described below is a single TCR beta chain sequence and its context. Participant age was roughly 18 to 90 years, and participants resided in approximately 24 US areas. This specimen comes from a study of blood T cell repertoires in COVID-19. Turning to the study itself: Acute and convalescent COVID-19 specimens originated in the United States, Italy and Spain. Nucleic acid was either cDNA or gDNA, and it came from T cells, B-cell-depleted T cells, or PBMCs.

Measured with immunoSEQ multiplex PCR; TCRdb has only the in-frame clones, and not every one. The sample comprises some 330,000 clones, about nine tenths of which are singletons, and 4% to 5% rests with the top ten. The CDR3 consists of 11 residues. Germline-derived CDR1 and CDR2 are SQVTM and ANQGSEA. Trimming left V 6 bases short and J 5 bases short, with 10 bases between. The chain combines TRBV29-1 with TRBJ1-2; TRBD1 might be the D (6 bases). Sequencing used PBMCs or T cells enriched from blood (not recorded which). The clonotype comes from a man aged 25-40 years who had recovered from COVID-19. The CDR3 is CSVHRVYGYTF. Written as DNA, the CDR3 is TGCAGCGTCCACAGGGTTTATGGCTACACCTTC.